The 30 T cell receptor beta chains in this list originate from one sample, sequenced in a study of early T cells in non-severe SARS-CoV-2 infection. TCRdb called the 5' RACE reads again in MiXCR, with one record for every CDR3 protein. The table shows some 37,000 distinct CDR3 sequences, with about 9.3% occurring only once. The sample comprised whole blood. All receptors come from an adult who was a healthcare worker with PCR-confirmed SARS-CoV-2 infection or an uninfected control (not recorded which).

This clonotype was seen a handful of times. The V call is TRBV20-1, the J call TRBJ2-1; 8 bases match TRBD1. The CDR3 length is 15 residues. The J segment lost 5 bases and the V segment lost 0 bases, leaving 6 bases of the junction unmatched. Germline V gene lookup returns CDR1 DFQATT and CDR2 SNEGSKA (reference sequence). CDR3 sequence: CSARDADRANNEQFF. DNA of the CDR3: TGCAGTGCTAGAGATGCGGACAGGGCGAACAATGAGCAGTTCTTC.

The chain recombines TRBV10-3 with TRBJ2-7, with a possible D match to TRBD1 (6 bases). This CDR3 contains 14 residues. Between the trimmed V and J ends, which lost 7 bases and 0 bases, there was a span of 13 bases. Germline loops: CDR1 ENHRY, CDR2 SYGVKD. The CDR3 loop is CAITEGGYSYEQYF. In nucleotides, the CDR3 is TGTGCCATCACCGAAGGGGGATACTCCTACGAGCAGTACTTC.

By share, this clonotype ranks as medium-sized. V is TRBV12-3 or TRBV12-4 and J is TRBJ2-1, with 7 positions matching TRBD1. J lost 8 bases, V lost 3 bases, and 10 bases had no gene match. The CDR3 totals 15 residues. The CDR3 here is CASSFMTGLDYEQFF. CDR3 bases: TGTGCCAGCAGTTTTATGACAGGGTTGGACTATGAGCAGTTCTTC.

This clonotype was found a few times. The CDR3 spells CASSQGLAGGAETQYF. The CDR3 DNA sequence: TGTGCCAGCAGCCAGGGACTAGCGGGGGGGGCGGAGACCCAGTACTTC. The V call is TRBV4-2, the J call TRBJ2-5; 16 bases fit TRBD2. The CDR3 has 16 amino acids. Losses at the gene ends were 3 bases for V and 5 bases for J; bases not matched to a gene: 3. CDR1 is LGHNA, CDR2 YNFKEQ, per germline.

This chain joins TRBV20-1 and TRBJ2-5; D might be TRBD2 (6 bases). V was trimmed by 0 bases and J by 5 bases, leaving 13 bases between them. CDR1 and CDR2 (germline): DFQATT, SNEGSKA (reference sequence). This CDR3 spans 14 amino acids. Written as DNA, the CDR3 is TGCAGTGCTAGAGAAGCGCGGGGTGAGGAGACCCAGTACTTC. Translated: CSAREARGEETQYF.

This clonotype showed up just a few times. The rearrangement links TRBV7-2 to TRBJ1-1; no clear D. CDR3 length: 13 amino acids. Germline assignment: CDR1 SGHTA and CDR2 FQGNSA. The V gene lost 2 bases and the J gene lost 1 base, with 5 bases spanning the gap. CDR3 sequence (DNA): TGTGCCAGCAGCTTATTACAGAACACTGAAGCTTTCTTT. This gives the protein CASSLLQNTEAFF. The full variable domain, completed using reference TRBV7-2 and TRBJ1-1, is GAGVSQSPSNKVTEKGKDVELRCDPISGHTALYWYRQSLGQGLEFLIYFQGNSAPDKSGLPSDRFSAERTGGSVSTLTIQRTQQEDSAVYLCASSLLQNTEAFFGQGTRLTVV.

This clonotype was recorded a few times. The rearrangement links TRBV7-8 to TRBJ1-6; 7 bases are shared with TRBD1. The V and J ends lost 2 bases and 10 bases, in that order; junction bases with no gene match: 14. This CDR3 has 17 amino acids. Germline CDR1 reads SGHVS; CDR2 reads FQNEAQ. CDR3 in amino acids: CASSLIRRDSFRSPLHF. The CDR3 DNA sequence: TGTGCCAGCAGCTTAATCCGCAGGGACAGCTTCAGGTCACCCCTCCACTTT.

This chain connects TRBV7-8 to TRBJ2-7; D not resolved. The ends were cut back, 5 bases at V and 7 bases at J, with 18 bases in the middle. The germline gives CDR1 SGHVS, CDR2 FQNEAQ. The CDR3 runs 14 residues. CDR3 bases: TGTGCCAGCAGCCTCAGTGGCCGACCTGGGGAGCAGTACTTC. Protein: CASSLSGRPGEQYF.

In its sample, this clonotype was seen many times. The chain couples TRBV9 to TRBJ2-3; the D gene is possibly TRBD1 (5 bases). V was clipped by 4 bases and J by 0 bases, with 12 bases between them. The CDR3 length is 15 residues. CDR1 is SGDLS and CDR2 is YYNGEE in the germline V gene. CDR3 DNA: TGTGCCAGCAGCCCCGGACACGGTAGCACAGATACGCAGTATTTT. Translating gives CASSPGHGSTDTQYF.

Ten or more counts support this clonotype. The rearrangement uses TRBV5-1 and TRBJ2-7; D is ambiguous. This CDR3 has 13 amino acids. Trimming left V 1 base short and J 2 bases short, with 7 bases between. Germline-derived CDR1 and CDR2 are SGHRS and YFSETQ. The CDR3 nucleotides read TGCGCCAGCAGCTTGCAACCTGCCTACGAGCAGTACTTC. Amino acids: CASSLQPAYEQYF.

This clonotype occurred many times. This CDR3 is CSVAVLDPHEQYF. CDR3 sequence (DNA): TGCAGCGTTGCGGTACTCGATCCCCACGAGCAGTACTTC. The chain couples TRBV29-1 to TRBJ2-7; D uncertain. This CDR3 comprises 13 residues. V lost 4 bases to trimming and J lost 5 bases, with 15 bases between them. In germline, CDR1 is SQVTM, CDR2 ANQGSEA.

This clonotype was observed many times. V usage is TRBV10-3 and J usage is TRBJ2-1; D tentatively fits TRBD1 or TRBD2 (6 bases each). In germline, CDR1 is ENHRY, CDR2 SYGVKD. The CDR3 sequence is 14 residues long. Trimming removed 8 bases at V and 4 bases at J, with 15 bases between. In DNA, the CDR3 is TGTGCCATCCGAGGGGGGACGAGGTACAATGAGCAGTTCTTC. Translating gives CAIRGGTRYNEQFF.

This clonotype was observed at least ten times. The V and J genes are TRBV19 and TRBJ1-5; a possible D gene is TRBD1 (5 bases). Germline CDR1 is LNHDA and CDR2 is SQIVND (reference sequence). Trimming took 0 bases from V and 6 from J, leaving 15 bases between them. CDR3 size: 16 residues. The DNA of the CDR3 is TGTGCCAGTAGTATAGATCGGGCTCAGGGCGGTCAGCCCCAGCATTTT. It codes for CASSIDRAQGGQPQHF.

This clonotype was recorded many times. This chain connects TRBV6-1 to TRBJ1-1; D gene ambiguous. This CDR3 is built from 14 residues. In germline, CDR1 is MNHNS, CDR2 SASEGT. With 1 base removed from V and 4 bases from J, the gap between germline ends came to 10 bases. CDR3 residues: CASSEVGLATEAFF. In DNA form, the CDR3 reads TGTGCCAGCAGTGAAGTGGGCTTAGCCACTGAAGCTTTCTTT.

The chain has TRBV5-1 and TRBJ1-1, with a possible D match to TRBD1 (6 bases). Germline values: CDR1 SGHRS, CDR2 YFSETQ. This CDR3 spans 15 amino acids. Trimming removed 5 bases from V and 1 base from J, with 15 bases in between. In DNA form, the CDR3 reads TGCGCCAGCAGGGAACAGGGCCAAGGGAACACTGAAGCTTTCTTT. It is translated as CASREQGQGNTEAFF. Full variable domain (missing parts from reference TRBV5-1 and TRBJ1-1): KAGVTQTPRYLIKTRGQQVTLSCSPISGHRSVSWYQQTPGQGLQFLFEYFSETQRNKGNFPGRFSGRQFSNSRSEMNVSTLELGDSALYLCASREQGQGNTEAFFGQGTRLTVV.

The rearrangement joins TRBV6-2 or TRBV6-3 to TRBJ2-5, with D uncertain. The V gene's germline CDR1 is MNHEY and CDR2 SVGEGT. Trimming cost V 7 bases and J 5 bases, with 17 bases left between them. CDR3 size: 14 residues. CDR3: CASNNFRGSETQYF. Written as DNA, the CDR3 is TGTGCCAGCAATAACTTCCGCGGTTCGGAGACCCAGTACTTC.

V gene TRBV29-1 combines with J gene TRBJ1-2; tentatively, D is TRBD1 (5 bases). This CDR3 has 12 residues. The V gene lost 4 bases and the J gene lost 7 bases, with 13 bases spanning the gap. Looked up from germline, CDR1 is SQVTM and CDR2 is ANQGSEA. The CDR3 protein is CSVGMGELGYTF. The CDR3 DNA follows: TGCAGCGTTGGTATGGGGGAACTTGGCTACACCTTC.

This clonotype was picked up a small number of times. CDR3 loop: CASGGFNSYEQYF. For the CDR3, the DNA is TGTGCCAGCGGAGGATTTAACTCCTACGAGCAGTACTTC. The gene calls are TRBV7-9 and TRBJ2-7, with D possibly TRBD2 on 5 matching bases. Germline lookup yields CDR1 SEHNR and CDR2 FQNEAQ (reference sequence). Trimming cost V 8 bases and J 0 bases, with 11 bases left between them. The CDR3 runs to 13 residues.

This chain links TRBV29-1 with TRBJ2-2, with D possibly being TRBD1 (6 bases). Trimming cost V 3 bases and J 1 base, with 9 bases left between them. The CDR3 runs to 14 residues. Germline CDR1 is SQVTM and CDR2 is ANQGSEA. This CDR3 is CSVDQGLNTGELFF. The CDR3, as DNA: TGCAGCGTTGACCAGGGGTTGAACACCGGGGAGCTGTTTTTT.

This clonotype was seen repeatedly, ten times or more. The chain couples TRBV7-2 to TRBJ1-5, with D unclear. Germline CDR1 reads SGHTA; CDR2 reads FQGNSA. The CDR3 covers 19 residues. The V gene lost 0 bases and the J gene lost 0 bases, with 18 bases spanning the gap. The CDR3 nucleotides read TGTGCCAGCAGCTTAGCGCTCCGGCCAGGCCCATATAGCAATCAGCCCCAGCATTTT. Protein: CASSLALRPGPYSNQPQHF.

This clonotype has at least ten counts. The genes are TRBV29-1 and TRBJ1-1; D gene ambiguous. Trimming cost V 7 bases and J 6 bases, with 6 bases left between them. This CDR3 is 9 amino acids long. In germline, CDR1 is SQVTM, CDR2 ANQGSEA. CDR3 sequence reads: CSAEPEAFF. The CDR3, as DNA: TGCAGCGCCGAGCCTGAAGCTTTCTTT.

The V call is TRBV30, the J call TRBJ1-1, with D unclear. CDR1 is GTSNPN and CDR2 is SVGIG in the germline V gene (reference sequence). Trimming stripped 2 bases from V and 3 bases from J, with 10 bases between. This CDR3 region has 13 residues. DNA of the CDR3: TGTGCCTGGAGTCCCACGATCCACACTGAAGCTTTCTTT. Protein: CAWSPTIHTEAFF.

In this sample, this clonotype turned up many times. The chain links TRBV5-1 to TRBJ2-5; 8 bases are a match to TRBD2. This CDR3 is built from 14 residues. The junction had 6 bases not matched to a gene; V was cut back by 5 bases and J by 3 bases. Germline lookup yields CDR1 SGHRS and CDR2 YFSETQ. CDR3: CASRPAGGEETQYF. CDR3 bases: TGCGCCAGCAGGCCCGCGGGGGGAGAAGAGACCCAGTACTTC.

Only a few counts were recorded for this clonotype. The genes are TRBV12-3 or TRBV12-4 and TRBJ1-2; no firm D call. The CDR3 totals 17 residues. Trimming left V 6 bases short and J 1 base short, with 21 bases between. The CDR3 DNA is TGTGCCAGCAGCCCTTATTTTGGTGGTCAGAATAACTATGGCTACACCTTC. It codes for CASSPYFGGQNNYGYTF.

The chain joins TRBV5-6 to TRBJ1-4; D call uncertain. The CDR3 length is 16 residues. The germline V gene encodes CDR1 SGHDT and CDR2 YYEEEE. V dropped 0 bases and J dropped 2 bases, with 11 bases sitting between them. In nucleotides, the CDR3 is TGTGCCAGCAGCTTGGGGGTTAGGTCGACTAATGAAAAACTGTTTTTT. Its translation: CASSLGVRSTNEKLFF.

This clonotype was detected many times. This chain's CDR3 is CASRTGTTDGYTF. DNA for the CDR3: TGTGCCAGCAGGACCGGGACTACGGATGGCTACACCTTC. The rearrangement uses TRBV28 and TRBJ1-2; the D gene is possibly TRBD1 (5 bases). Deletions cut 6 bases from V and 6 bases from J, with 14 bases between. The CDR3 loop spans 13 amino acids. CDR1 is MDHEN and CDR2 is SYDVKM in the germline V gene.

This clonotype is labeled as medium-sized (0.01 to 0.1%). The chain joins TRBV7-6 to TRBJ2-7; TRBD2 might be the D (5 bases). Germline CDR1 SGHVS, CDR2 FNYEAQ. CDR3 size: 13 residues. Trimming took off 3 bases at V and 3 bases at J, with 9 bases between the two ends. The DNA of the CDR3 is TGTGCCAGCAGCTTGGCTAGCAGCTACGAGCAGTACTTC. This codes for CASSLASSYEQYF.

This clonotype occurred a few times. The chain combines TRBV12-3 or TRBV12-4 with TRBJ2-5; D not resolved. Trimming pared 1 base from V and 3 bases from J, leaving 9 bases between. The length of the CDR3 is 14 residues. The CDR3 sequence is CASSLVAQEETQYF. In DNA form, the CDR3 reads TGTGCCAGCAGTTTAGTTGCCCAGGAAGAGACCCAGTACTTC.

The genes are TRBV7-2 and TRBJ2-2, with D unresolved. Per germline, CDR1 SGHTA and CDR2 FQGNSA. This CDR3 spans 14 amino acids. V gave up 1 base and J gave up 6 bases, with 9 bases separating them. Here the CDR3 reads CASSLGLRAGELFF. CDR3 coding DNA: TGTGCCAGCAGCTTAGGGTTGCGCGCCGGGGAGCTGTTTTTT.

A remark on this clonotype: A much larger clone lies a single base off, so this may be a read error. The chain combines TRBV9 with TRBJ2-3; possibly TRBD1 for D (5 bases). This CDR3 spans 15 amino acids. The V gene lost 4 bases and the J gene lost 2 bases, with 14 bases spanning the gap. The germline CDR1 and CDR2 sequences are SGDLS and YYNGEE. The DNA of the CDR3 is TGTGCCAGCAGCCAACTACAGGATTCCACAGATACGCAGTATTTT. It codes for CASSQLQDSTDTQYF.